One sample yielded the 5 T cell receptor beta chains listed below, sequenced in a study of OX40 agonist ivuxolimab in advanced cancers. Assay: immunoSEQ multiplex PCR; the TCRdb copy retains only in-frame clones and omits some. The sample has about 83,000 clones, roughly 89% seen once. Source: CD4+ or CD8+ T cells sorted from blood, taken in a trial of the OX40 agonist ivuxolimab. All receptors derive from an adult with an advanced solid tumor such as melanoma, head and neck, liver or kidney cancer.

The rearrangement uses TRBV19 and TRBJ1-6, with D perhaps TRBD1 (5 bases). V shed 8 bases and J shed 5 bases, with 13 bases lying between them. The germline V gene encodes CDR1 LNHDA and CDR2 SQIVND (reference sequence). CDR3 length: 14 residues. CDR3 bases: TGTGCCAGTGTAGGGGTCGGGAATAATTCACCCCTCCACTTT. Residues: CASVGVGNNSPLHF.

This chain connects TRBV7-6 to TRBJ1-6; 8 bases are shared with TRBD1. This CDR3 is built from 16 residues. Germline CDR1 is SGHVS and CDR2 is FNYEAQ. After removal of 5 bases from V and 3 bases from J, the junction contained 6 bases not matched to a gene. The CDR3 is CASSEAGGLYNSPLHF. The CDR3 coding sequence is TGTGCCAGCAGCGAAGCAGGGGGCCTCTATAATTCACCCCTCCACTTT.

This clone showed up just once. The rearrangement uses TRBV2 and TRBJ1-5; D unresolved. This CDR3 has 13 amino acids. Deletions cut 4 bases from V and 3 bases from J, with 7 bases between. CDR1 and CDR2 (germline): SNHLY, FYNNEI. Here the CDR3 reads CASSAENNQPQHF. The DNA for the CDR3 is TGTGCCAGCAGTGCCGAAAACAATCAGCCCCAGCATTTT.

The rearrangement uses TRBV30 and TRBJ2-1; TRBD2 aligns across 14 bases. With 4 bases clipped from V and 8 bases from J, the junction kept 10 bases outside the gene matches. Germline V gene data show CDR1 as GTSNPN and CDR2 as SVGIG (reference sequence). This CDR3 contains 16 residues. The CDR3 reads CAWTVQSGLAGDEQFF. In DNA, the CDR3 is TGTGCCTGGACCGTACAATCGGGACTAGCGGGGGATGAGCAGTTCTTC.

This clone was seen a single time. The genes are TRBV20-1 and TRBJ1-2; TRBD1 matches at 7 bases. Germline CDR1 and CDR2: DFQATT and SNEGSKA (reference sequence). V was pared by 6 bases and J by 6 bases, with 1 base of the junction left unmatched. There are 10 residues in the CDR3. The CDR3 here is CSAGTDGYTF. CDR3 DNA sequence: TGCAGTGCGGGGACAGATGGCTACACCTTC.